A selection of T cell receptor beta chains follows, all from one sample in a study of CD8+CD57+ T cells in acquired aplastic anemia. Using its own MiXCR run on the reads, TCRdb lists one record per CDR3 protein. The sample records about 180,000 distinct CDR3 sequences, 47% being singletons. The specimen sequenced was sorted CD4+, CD8+, or CD8+CD57+ T cells (not recorded which) from PBMCs. Receptors were obtained from a human donor with aplastic anemia. Each CDR3 is given with its conserved first and last residue. The order of the fields is V gene, D gene, clone size, J gene, CDR3 DNA, CDR3 protein. A D gene is named only where the DNA matches it firmly. The size field is filled for only some rows; it gives once, few, many or a size class.

v_call: TRBV2
d_call: .
clone_size: .
j_call: TRBJ1-6
cdr3_nt: TGTGCCAGCACGGGCATTGCAGGGTCGTCACCCCTCCACTTT
cdr3_aa: CASTGIAGSSPLHF

v_call: TRBV5-5
d_call: .
clone_size: .
j_call: TRBJ1-5
cdr3_nt: TGTGCCAGCAGCTTGGAGGGCAGGAGTGGCAATCAGCCCCAGCATTTT
cdr3_aa: CASSLEGRSGNQPQHF

v_call: TRBV7-2
d_call: .
clone_size: .
j_call: TRBJ1-1
cdr3_nt: TGTGCCAGCAGCTTATGGACAGCCTTTGAAGCTTTCTTT
cdr3_aa: CASSLWTAFEAFF

v_call: TRBV2
d_call: TRBD1
clone_size: .
j_call: TRBJ1-2
cdr3_nt: TGTGCCAGCAGTCTCAACAGGGGTGGGTCCTATGGCTACACCTTC
cdr3_aa: CASSLNRGGSYGYTF

v_call: TRBV2
d_call: .
clone_size: .
j_call: TRBJ2-7
cdr3_nt: TGTGCCAGCACTACCCGGCACTACGAGCAGTACTTC
cdr3_aa: CASTTRHYEQYF

v_call: TRBV10-3
d_call: TRBD1
clone_size: .
j_call: TRBJ1-2
cdr3_nt: TGTGCCATCAGTGAATCGGGACAGCTTTCCTATGGCTACACCTTC
cdr3_aa: CAISESGQLSYGYTF

v_call: TRBV6-5
d_call: .
clone_size: once
j_call: TRBJ2-3
cdr3_nt: TGTGCCAGCAGTTACGACACAGATACGCAGTATTTT
cdr3_aa: CASSYDTDTQYF

v_call: TRBV19
d_call: .
clone_size: .
j_call: TRBJ2-7
cdr3_nt: TGCGCCAGTAGTATAGCAGGAGCCTACGAGCAGTACTTC
cdr3_aa: CASSIAGAYEQYF

v_call: TRBV27
d_call: .
clone_size: few
j_call: TRBJ2-3
cdr3_nt: TGTGCCAGCAGTTCCCCGCGGGGTAACACAGATACGCAGTATTTT
cdr3_aa: CASSSPRGNTDTQYF

v_call: TRBV29-1
d_call: .
clone_size: .
j_call: TRBJ1-3
cdr3_nt: TGCAGCGTGGACTCTGGAAACACCATATATTTT
cdr3_aa: CSVDSGNTIYF

v_call: TRBV19
d_call: .
clone_size: .
j_call: TRBJ2-3
cdr3_nt: TGTGCCAGTAGTATGGGGATCACAGATACGCAGTATTTT
cdr3_aa: CASSMGITDTQYF

v_call: TRBV29-1
d_call: .
clone_size: .
j_call: TRBJ2-2
cdr3_nt: TGCAGCGTTGAACCAGAGAACACCGGGGAGCTGTTTTTT
cdr3_aa: CSVEPENTGELFF

v_call: TRBV7-8
d_call: .
clone_size: many
j_call: TRBJ2-7
cdr3_nt: TGTGCCAGCAGCTTAGTTGCAGGGGGGTTCTACGAGCAGTACTTC
cdr3_aa: CASSLVAGGFYEQYF

v_call: TRBV19
d_call: .
clone_size: .
j_call: TRBJ1-5
cdr3_nt: TGTGCCAGTGCCCTGGTGGGAAGGAGCAATCAGCCCCAGCATTTT
cdr3_aa: CASALVGRSNQPQHF

v_call: TRBV7-9
d_call: .
clone_size: once
j_call: TRBJ2-7
cdr3_nt: TGTGCCAGCAGAGAAGGGGGCTACGAGCAGTACTTC
cdr3_aa: CASREGGYEQYF

v_call: TRBV20-1
d_call: .
clone_size: many
j_call: TRBJ1-2
cdr3_nt: TGCAGTGCTAGAGTTCAGGGGACCTATGGCTACACCTTC
cdr3_aa: CSARVQGTYGYTF

v_call: TRBV6-1
d_call: TRBD1
clone_size: .
j_call: TRBJ2-3
cdr3_nt: TGTGCCAGCAGTCCGGACAGGGTATTCTCGCAGTATTTT
cdr3_aa: CASSPDRVFSQYF

v_call: TRBV7-9
d_call: .
clone_size: many
j_call: TRBJ1-2
cdr3_nt: TGTGCCAGCAGCCTTCGCGGGGGGGACTATGGCTACACCTTC
cdr3_aa: CASSLRGGDYGYTF

v_call: TRBV9
d_call: TRBD1
clone_size: .
j_call: TRBJ1-1
cdr3_nt: TGTGCCAGCAGCATCGGAGGACAGGGCGAGGGGAACACTGAAGCTTTCTTT
cdr3_aa: CASSIGGQGEGNTEAFF

v_call: TRBV7-7
d_call: .
clone_size: .
j_call: TRBJ1-1
cdr3_nt: TGTGCTAGCAGCTTGCACGAAAACACTGAAGCTTTCTTT
cdr3_aa: CASSLHENTEAFF

v_call: TRBV4-1
d_call: .
clone_size: few
j_call: TRBJ2-3
cdr3_nt: TGCGCCAGCAGCCAAGCCTTGAGGGATACGCAGTATTTT
cdr3_aa: CASSQALRDTQYF

v_call: TRBV12-3/TRBV12-4
d_call: .
clone_size: many
j_call: TRBJ2-2
cdr3_nt: TGTGCCAGCAGTCCGCAGGGGAACACCGGGGAGCTGTTTTTT
cdr3_aa: CASSPQGNTGELFF

v_call: TRBV24-1
d_call: .
clone_size: .
j_call: TRBJ2-5
cdr3_nt: TGTACACCAGGGAAAGAGACCCAGTACTTC
cdr3_aa: CTPGKETQYF

v_call: TRBV3-1
d_call: .
clone_size: .
j_call: TRBJ1-2
cdr3_nt: TGTGCCAGCAGCCAAGCCGCAACAGGGGGCTACACCTTC
cdr3_aa: CASSQAATGGYTF

v_call: TRBV7-2
d_call: TRBD1
clone_size: many
j_call: TRBJ1-5
cdr3_nt: TGTGCCAGCAGCTTAGGGACAGGGGGCAGCAATCAGCCCCAGCATTTT
cdr3_aa: CASSLGTGGSNQPQHF

v_call: TRBV7-2
d_call: .
clone_size: .
j_call: TRBJ2-1
cdr3_nt: TGTGCCAGCAGCTTAACGTCCTACAATGAGCAGTTCTTC
cdr3_aa: CASSLTSYNEQFF

v_call: TRBV6-1
d_call: TRBD1
clone_size: .
j_call: TRBJ2-2
cdr3_nt: TGTGCCAGCAGAATGACAGGGTCGAACACCGGGGAGCTGTTTTTT
cdr3_aa: CASRMTGSNTGELFF

v_call: TRBV6-2/TRBV6-3
d_call: TRBD2
clone_size: few
j_call: TRBJ2-3
cdr3_nt: TGTGCCAGCAGTTACATACTAGCGGGGGGGCCTTATTTGGATACGCAGTATTTT
cdr3_aa: CASSYILAGGPYLDTQYF

v_call: TRBV12-3/TRBV12-4
d_call: .
clone_size: .
j_call: TRBJ1-2
cdr3_nt: TGTGCCAGCAGTTTTAAACGGGGAAACTTGGGCTACACCTTC
cdr3_aa: CASSFKRGNLGYTF

v_call: TRBV2
d_call: .
clone_size: .
j_call: TRBJ1-2
cdr3_nt: TGTGCCAGCAGTGAATTCGACAGCCGATATGGCTACACCTTC
cdr3_aa: CASSEFDSRYGYTF

v_call: TRBV10-2
d_call: .
clone_size: once
j_call: TRBJ2-7
cdr3_nt: TGCGCCAGCAGTGAAGTAGCTAGTACAGGGTCCTACGAGCAGTACTTC
cdr3_aa: CASSEVASTGSYEQYF

v_call: TRBV15
d_call: .
clone_size: few
j_call: TRBJ2-5
cdr3_nt: TGTGCCACCAGCAGAGATACGGGAGTAGAGACCCAGTACTTC
cdr3_aa: CATSRDTGVETQYF

v_call: TRBV12-3/TRBV12-4
d_call: .
clone_size: many
j_call: TRBJ1-1
cdr3_nt: TGTGCCAGCACCCGACGGGTAGGCACTGAAGCTTTCTTT
cdr3_aa: CASTRRVGTEAFF

v_call: TRBV15
d_call: .
clone_size: .
j_call: TRBJ1-4
cdr3_nt: TGTGCCACCAGCAGAGATTTGGGGGCAGTGGATGAAAAACTGTTTTTT
cdr3_aa: CATSRDLGAVDEKLFF

v_call: TRBV14
d_call: TRBD1
clone_size: .
j_call: TRBJ1-6
cdr3_nt: TGTGCCAGCAGCCGGGGACAGGGGACAGAAAATTCACCCCTCCACTTT
cdr3_aa: CASSRGQGTENSPLHF

v_call: TRBV7-9
d_call: .
clone_size: many
j_call: TRBJ1-4
cdr3_nt: TGTGCCAGCAGCTTAGGGGGGGTAACTAATGAAAAACTGTTTTTT
cdr3_aa: CASSLGGVTNEKLFF

v_call: TRBV9
d_call: TRBD2
clone_size: many
j_call: TRBJ2-5
cdr3_nt: TGTGCCAGCAGCGGGACTAGTTCCCCAGAGACCCAGTACTTC
cdr3_aa: CASSGTSSPETQYF

v_call: TRBV5-1
d_call: TRBD2
clone_size: .
j_call: TRBJ2-2
cdr3_nt: TGCGCCAGCAGCACACTAGCGGGGGCGGACACCGGGGAGCTGTTTTTT
cdr3_aa: CASSTLAGADTGELFF

v_call: TRBV2
d_call: .
clone_size: .
j_call: TRBJ2-3
cdr3_nt: TGTGCCAGCAGGGCGGGACTGACTAGCACAGATACGCAGTATTTT
cdr3_aa: CASRAGLTSTDTQYF

v_call: TRBV29-1
d_call: .
clone_size: .
j_call: TRBJ2-7
cdr3_nt: TGCAGCGTTGGAGACGGAACCTACGAGCAGTACTTC
cdr3_aa: CSVGDGTYEQYF

v_call: TRBV29-1
d_call: TRBD1
clone_size: many
j_call: TRBJ1-1
cdr3_nt: TGCAGCGCCACAACAGGGGCAGCTTTCTTT
cdr3_aa: CSATTGAAFF